These 27 T cell receptor beta chains share one sample of origin, sequenced in a study of cytomegalovirus exposure and HLA in healthy donors. PCR primers comprised 60 Vbeta and 13 Jbeta primers. Here immunoSEQ multiplex PCR was the method, and the copy in TCRdb shows in-frame clones only, minus some. Among roughly 110,000 clones listed, around 78% were seen once. The sequencing input was PBMCs. These receptors all come from a man aged 30 to 39 in good health and CMV-seronegative.

This sequence joins TRBV6-4 and TRBJ1-3; tentatively, D is TRBD1 (6 bases). This CDR3 has 16 amino acids. V was shortened by 4 bases and J by 2 bases, with 15 bases between the two germline ends. CDR1 MRHNA and CDR2 SNTAGT come from the germline V gene. The CDR3 DNA follows: TGTGCCAGCAGTGGGCAACAGGGATCCGCTGGAAACACCATATATTTT. Translation gives CASSGQQGSAGNTIYF.

The chain uses TRBV5-1 and TRBJ2-7; 7 nucleotides match TRBD2. CDR3 length: 15 amino acids. The V and J ends lost 0 bases and 6 bases, in that order; junction bases with no gene match: 9. Germline CDR1 is SGHRS and CDR2 is YFSETQ. In nucleotides, the CDR3 is TGCGCCAGCAGCTTGGTTGGCGGGAGAGGCGGCGAGCAGTACTTC. The encoded protein is CASSLVGGRGGEQYF.

This rearrangement joins TRBV18 to TRBJ1-2; D unclear. Trimming shortened V by 2 bases and J by 4 bases, and 5 bases separated the two germline ends. This CDR3 is 12 amino acids long. CDR1 KGHSH and CDR2 LQKENI come from the germline V gene. CDR3 DNA sequence: TGTGCCAGCTCACCAGAGGCCTATGGCTACACCTTC. Protein sequence: CASSPEAYGYTF.

This sequence joins TRBV18 and TRBJ2-3; unclear D gene. The CDR3 extends over 13 amino acids. Per germline, CDR1 KGHSH and CDR2 LQKENI. Between the trimmed V and J ends, which lost 9 bases and 0 bases, there was a span of 10 bases. The CDR3, as DNA: TGTGCCAGTCATGACGGGAGCACAGATACGCAGTATTTT. Translation gives CASHDGSTDTQYF.

This clone was detected once. J is TRBJ1-1 and V is TRBV6-6, with no clear D. CDR1 is MNHNY, CDR2 SVGAGI, per germline (reference sequence). The CDR3 sequence is 16 residues long. Trimming left V 5 bases short and J 1 base short, with 17 bases between. The CDR3 here is CASSDFLYNRNTEAFF. Here the CDR3 DNA reads TGTGCCAGCAGTGACTTCTTATATAATAGGAACACTGAAGCTTTCTTT.

The rearrangement joins TRBV6-1 to TRBJ2-3, with 8 bases lining up with TRBD2. J lost 4 bases, V lost 7 bases, and 7 bases had no gene match. CDR3 length: 14 residues. Germline V gene data show CDR1 as MNHNS and CDR2 as SASEGT. DNA for the CDR3: TGTGCCAGCATAACGGGAGGGCTCGCAGATACGCAGTATTTT. Its protein product is CASITGGLADTQYF.

This clone occurred once. The chain is built from TRBV27 and TRBJ2-5; no definite D call. Trimming took off 3 bases at V and 4 bases at J, with 12 bases between the two ends. Germline V gene lookup returns CDR1 MNHEY and CDR2 SMNVEV (reference sequence). CDR3 size: 14 residues. The CDR3 sequence: CASSFDLLAETQYF. DNA for the CDR3: TGTGCCAGCAGTTTTGACTTACTGGCAGAGACCCAGTACTTC.

This clone has just a few counts. The chain has TRBV5-8 and TRBJ1-2; TRBD1 matches 7 bases. The CDR3 contains 14 residues. Germline V CDR1 and CDR2: SGHTS, YDEGEE. The V gene end was trimmed by 4 bases and the J gene end by 4 bases; junction bases not matched to a gene: 7. The CDR3, as DNA: TGTGCCAGCAGCGCCTTGACAGGGATCTATGGCTACACCTTC. It specifies CASSALTGIYGYTF.

The chain couples TRBV7-9 to TRBJ2-7; 7 nucleotides line up with TRBD1. The CDR3 is 15 residues long. Germline loops: CDR1 SEHNR, CDR2 FQNEAQ (reference sequence). The J segment lost 0 bases and the V segment lost 7 bases, leaving 9 bases of the junction unmatched. DNA for the CDR3: TGTGCCAGCACCGCGACAGGGTCTGCCTCCTACGAGCAGTACTTC. This codes for CASTATGSASYEQYF.

The chain employs TRBV5-6 and TRBJ2-1; TRBD2 is a possible D gene (5 bases). Trimming cost V 4 bases and J 0 bases, with 14 bases left between them. This CDR3 contains 16 residues. Germline V gives CDR1 SGHDT, CDR2 YYEEEE. In nucleotides, the CDR3 is TGTGCCAGCAGCCCCCCTAGCCCGAGCTCCTACAATGAGCAGTTCTTC. This codes for CASSPPSPSSYNEQFF.

The CDR3 nucleotides are TGTGCCAGCAGCTTAGCGGTGGGCTCTAGCGGGAGGGGACTTTCCTACGAGCAGTACTTC. The encoded protein is CASSLAVGSSGRGLSYEQYF. The chain recombines TRBV7-2 with TRBJ2-7, with 12 bases that match TRBD2. This CDR3 spans 20 amino acids. Germline CDR1 is SGHTA and CDR2 is FQGNSA. Trimming took 0 bases from V and 1 from J; bases not matched to a gene: 13.

The sample holds a few counts of this clone. The chain is built from TRBV6-6 and TRBJ2-1; possible D gene TRBD1, 5 bases. The CDR3 is made up of 14 amino acids. V was pared by 6 bases and J by 1 base, with 10 bases between. Germline V lookup: CDR1 MNHNY, CDR2 SVGAGI (reference sequence). The CDR3 sequence is CASRDRSSYNEQFF. The CDR3 DNA follows: TGTGCCAGCAGAGACAGATCTTCCTACAATGAGCAGTTCTTC.

The chain joins TRBV9 to TRBJ1-1, with 9 nucleotides matching TRBD1. This CDR3 is 13 amino acids long. J was trimmed by 11 bases and V by 3 bases; bases with no gene match: 8. CDR1 SGDLS and CDR2 YYNGEE come from the germline V gene. The CDR3, as DNA: TGTGCCAGCAGCGGCGGGGGACAGGGAGCCGCTTTCTTT. It encodes CASSGGGQGAAFF. The variable domain in full, with the rest retrieved from reference TRBV9 and TRBJ1-1, is DSGVTQTPKHLITATGQRVTLRCSPRSGDLSVYWYQQSLDQGLQFLIQYYNGEERAKGNILERFSAQQFPDLHSELNLSSLELGDSALYFCASSGGGQGAAFFGQGTRLTVV.

The table lists this clone with a few counts. The rearrangement links TRBV28 to TRBJ1-5; 8 bases are a match to TRBD1. With V trimmed by 6 bases and J by 0 bases, 13 bases remained unmatched. Looked up from germline, CDR1 is MDHEN and CDR2 is SYDVKM. This CDR3 region has 18 residues. CDR3 in amino acids: CASSLDRDSLLSNQPQHF. In DNA form, the CDR3 reads TGTGCCAGCAGCCTGGACAGGGACTCCCTTCTTAGCAATCAGCCCCAGCATTTT. The variable domain in full, completed from reference TRBV28 and TRBJ1-5, reads DVKVTQSSRYLVKRTGEKVFLECVQDMDHENMFWYRQDPGLGLRLIYFSYDVKMKEKGDIPEGYSVSREKKERFSLILESASTNQTSMYLCASSLDRDSLLSNQPQHFGDGTRLSIL.

V is TRBV6-1 and J is TRBJ2-2; 10 bases are a match to TRBD1. After removal of 4 bases from V and 3 bases from J, the junction contained 8 bases not matched to a gene. Germline lookup yields CDR1 MNHNS and CDR2 SASEGT. The length of the CDR3 is 17 residues. DNA for the CDR3: TGTGCCAGCAGTGTGCGACAGGGGGCGAGGGACACCGGGGAGCTGTTTTTT. It specifies CASSVRQGARDTGELFF.

The genes are TRBV19 and TRBJ2-1, with D possibly being TRBD1 (5 bases). Germline V gene data show CDR1 as LNHDA and CDR2 as SQIVND (reference sequence). This CDR3 has 14 residues. V lost 6 bases, J lost 0 bases, and 9 bases lay in between. The CDR3 nucleotides read TGTGCCAGTAGACACAGGACCTCCTACAATGAGCAGTTCTTC. The encoded protein is CASRHRTSYNEQFF.

The chain recombines TRBV5-1 with TRBJ2-5; a weak D match, TRBD1 (6 bases). The CDR3 has 14 residues. Germline CDR1 is SGHRS and CDR2 is YFSETQ. With 4 bases removed from V and 4 bases from J, the gap between germline ends came to 14 bases. The CDR3 DNA reads as TGCGCCAGCAGCCAAACAGGGCCAGGAGAGACCCAGTACTTC. It is translated as CASSQTGPGETQYF.

The CDR3 is CASSEAPATRNSPLHF. CDR3 bases: TGTGCCAGCAGTGAAGCGCCCGCCACACGTAATTCACCCCTCCACTTT. The V and J genes are TRBV6-1 and TRBJ1-6; no reliable D call. This CDR3 is 16 amino acids long. The ends were cut back, 0 bases at V and 6 bases at J, with 12 bases in the middle. Germline V gene sequence: CDR1 MNHNS, CDR2 SASEGT.

The gene calls are TRBV2 and TRBJ1-1, with TRBD1 matching over 8 bases. V shed 6 bases, J shed 0 bases, and the junction held 12 bases outside the gene matches. This CDR3 contains 17 residues. Germline CDR1 and CDR2: SNHLY and FYNNEI. This chain's CDR3 is CASRYLGQGVLNTEAFF. The CDR3 DNA sequence: TGTGCCAGCAGGTACTTAGGACAGGGAGTTCTGAACACTGAAGCTTTCTTT.

The chain has TRBV28 and TRBJ2-1, with 8 bases lining up with TRBD2. V gave up 4 bases and J gave up 4 bases; unmatched junction bases: 6. Germline V gene lookup returns CDR1 MDHEN and CDR2 SYDVKM. This CDR3 is built from 15 residues. CDR3 DNA: TGTGCCAGCAGTTCGGCGGGGGGCTTTTACAATGAGCAGTTCTTC. Translating gives CASSSAGGFYNEQFF.

The CDR3 loop reads CASIAGPNTEAFF. CDR3 DNA: TGTGCCAGTATCGCAGGGCCGAACACTGAAGCTTTCTTT. The J gene is TRBJ1-1, the V gene TRBV19, with a weak D call TRBD1 (5 bases). Trimming stripped 7 bases from V and 1 base from J, with 10 bases between. The CDR3 spans 13 residues. The germline CDR1 and CDR2 sequences are LNHDA and SQIVND (reference sequence).

The chain employs TRBV5-4 and TRBJ2-3; 7 bases are shared with TRBD1. Germline V gene sequence: CDR1 SGHNT, CDR2 YYREEE (reference sequence). This CDR3 is 15 amino acids long. J lost 1 base, V lost 4 bases, and 6 bases had no gene match. CDR3 protein: CASSTRQGGTDTQYF. CDR3 DNA sequence: TGTGCCAGCAGCACCAGACAGGGCGGCACAGATACGCAGTATTTT.

J is TRBJ2-5 and V is TRBV7-9; D is uncertain. Trimming removed 2 bases from V and 7 bases from J, with 11 bases in between. Germline loops: CDR1 SEHNR, CDR2 FQNEAQ (reference sequence). This CDR3 has 13 residues. CDR3 nucleotide sequence: TGTGCCAGCAGCTTAACTGATTCGCGGACCCAGTACTTC. It specifies CASSLTDSRTQYF.

This chain joins TRBV6-1 and TRBJ2-7; perhaps TRBD2 as D (5 bases). This CDR3 spans 15 amino acids. The germline V and J ends were trimmed by 3 bases and 2 bases, with 14 bases remaining between them. In germline, CDR1 is MNHNS, CDR2 SASEGT. This CDR3 reads CASSESGRRAYEQYF. Here the CDR3 DNA reads TGTGCCAGCAGTGAGTCTGGGAGACGGGCCTACGAGCAGTACTTC.

This rearrangement joins TRBV19 to TRBJ2-2; 14 bases line up with TRBD2. CDR1 LNHDA and CDR2 SQIVND come from the germline V gene (reference sequence). J lost 6 bases, V lost 6 bases, and 3 bases had no gene match. The CDR3 is 15 residues long. The CDR3 reads CASRTSGRGAGELFF. For the CDR3, the DNA is TGTGCCAGTAGGACTAGCGGGAGGGGAGCCGGGGAGCTGTTTTTT.

The genes are TRBV2 and TRBJ2-6, with D possibly being TRBD2 (6 bases). Trimming took off 8 bases at V and 0 bases at J, with 20 bases between the two ends. This CDR3 is 18 amino acids long. Per germline, CDR1 SNHLY and CDR2 FYNNEI. Written as DNA, the CDR3 is TGTGCCAGCGGGGCGGTGAGGGGACTCCGCTCTGGGGCCAACGTCCTGACTTTC. Translating it yields CASGAVRGLRSGANVLTF.

CDR3 DNA sequence: TGTGCCATCAGTGAACAGGGATTTAGCCGCGGCTACGAGCAGTACTTC. This sequence encodes CAISEQGFSRGYEQYF. The rearrangement links TRBV10-3 to TRBJ2-7, with a tentative D call TRBD1 (6 bases). The CDR3 is 16 amino acids. The germline V and J ends were trimmed by 3 bases and 3 bases, with 18 bases remaining between them. CDR1 and CDR2 from the germline V gene are ENHRY and SYGVKD.